The rows below give T cell receptor beta chains drawn from one sample of a study of blood T cell repertoires in COVID-19. Some clones are missing from TCRdb's copy, which holds only in-frame ones; the method was immunoSEQ multiplex PCR. The sample shows hundreds of thousands of clones, about 90% of them seen only once. Input material: peripheral blood. These receptors came from a man in his fifties or sixties who had recovered from COVID-19. CDR3s leave out the opening cysteine and the closing phenylalanine or tryptophan.

v_call: TRBV5-1
j_call: TRBJ1-3
cdr3_aa: ASSGGTGESGNTIY

v_call: TRBV3-1/TRBV3-2
j_call: TRBJ2-1
cdr3_aa: ASSQGAGGFYEQF

v_call: TRBV18
j_call: TRBJ1-1
cdr3_aa: ASSPDRGEVSEAF

v_call: TRBV3-1/TRBV3-2
j_call: TRBJ2-1
cdr3_aa: ASSHPGTLNYNEQF

v_call: TRBV5-6
j_call: TRBJ1-4
cdr3_aa: ASSLGPGQVNEKLF

v_call: TRBV2
j_call: TRBJ1-6
cdr3_aa: ASTRGTGDSYNSPLH

v_call: TRBV6-6
j_call: TRBJ1-1
cdr3_aa: ASRRTGQLNTEAF

v_call: TRBV12-3/TRBV12-4
j_call: TRBJ1-4
cdr3_aa: ASGTGREKLF

v_call: TRBV7-9
j_call: TRBJ2-7
cdr3_aa: ASSSPGQKLDEQY

v_call: TRBV27
j_call: TRBJ2-3
cdr3_aa: ASSFSPSTDTQY

v_call: TRBV5-1
j_call: TRBJ2-7
cdr3_aa: ASSLGGGGLYYEQY

v_call: TRBV5-6
j_call: TRBJ2-2
cdr3_aa: ASSPWVEAGELF

v_call: TRBV9
j_call: TRBJ2-1
cdr3_aa: ASSVGTAYNEQF

v_call: TRBV5-4
j_call: TRBJ2-5
cdr3_aa: ASSPGQGAQKQETQY

v_call: TRBV11-3
j_call: TRBJ2-1
cdr3_aa: ASSGAGVSEQF

v_call: TRBV7-2
j_call: TRBJ2-4
cdr3_aa: ASSLVGGGSKNIQY

v_call: TRBV18
j_call: TRBJ2-5
cdr3_aa: ASSALGTVQETQY

v_call: TRBV5-6
j_call: TRBJ2-7
cdr3_aa: ASSLAGTDYEQY

v_call: TRBV6-5
j_call: TRBJ1-2
cdr3_aa: AGDQGAPDYGYT

v_call: TRBV9
j_call: TRBJ1-6
cdr3_aa: ASSPRTGWTSPLH

v_call: TRBV6-1
j_call: TRBJ1-2
cdr3_aa: ASSEVGLSSNYGYT

v_call: TRBV11-3
j_call: TRBJ1-5
cdr3_aa: ASSLGDSPNQPQH

v_call: TRBV19
j_call: TRBJ2-6
cdr3_aa: ATARGRSSGANVLT

v_call: TRBV18
j_call: TRBJ2-7
cdr3_aa: ASSPSGRPRGYEQY

v_call: TRBV19
j_call: TRBJ1-5
cdr3_aa: ASTWTEGYQPQH

v_call: TRBV6-5
j_call: TRBJ1-5
cdr3_aa: ASSYRIPKGGQPQH

v_call: TRBV30
j_call: TRBJ1-1
cdr3_aa: AWSVGGGRLSNTEAF

v_call: TRBV19
j_call: TRBJ1-4
cdr3_aa: ASSILGTGTEEKLF

v_call: TRBV29-1
j_call: TRBJ1-2
cdr3_aa: SAEDISYGYT

v_call: TRBV7-7
j_call: TRBJ2-2
cdr3_aa: ASSLARGGELF

v_call: TRBV12-5
j_call: TRBJ1-1
cdr3_aa: ASGPGTGEAF

v_call: TRBV12-3/TRBV12-4
j_call: TRBJ1-5
cdr3_aa: ASRGPYQPQH

v_call: TRBV2
j_call: TRBJ1-4
cdr3_aa: ASHGQGGGKLF

v_call: TRBV7-9
j_call: TRBJ2-5
cdr3_aa: ASSQVSGQETQY

v_call: TRBV2
j_call: TRBJ1-5
cdr3_aa: ASRYTTHQPQH

v_call: TRBV11-2
j_call: TRBJ1-4
cdr3_aa: ASRAGGGEKLF

v_call: TRBV11-2
j_call: TRBJ2-2
cdr3_aa: ASSPRAGGYTGELF

v_call: TRBV5-6
j_call: TRBJ1-5
cdr3_aa: ASSFKTASNQPQH

v_call: TRBV20-1
j_call: TRBJ1-3
cdr3_aa: SPVSGNTIY

v_call: TRBV27
j_call: TRBJ2-2
cdr3_aa: ASRRTSNTGELF

v_call: TRBV7-7
j_call: TRBJ1-4
cdr3_aa: ASSLGIGAATNEKLF